The sequence of this T cell receptor beta chain was determined in a study of blood T cell repertoires in COVID-19. At the level of the study: The analysed material was cDNA or gDNA that came from T cells, B-cell-depleted T cells, or PBMCs.

The CDR3 spans 14 residues. J gave up 0 bases and V 0 bases, and 0 bases lay outside the gene matches. Germline CDR1 SGHNT, CDR2 YYREEE (reference sequence). Concerning this clone: The same CDR3 can be traced to other DNA sequences in this sample.

In the authors' methods: Estimation of nucleated cell counts relied on the amplification of reference gene primers. Data came from immunoSEQ multiplex PCR; TCRdb stores just in-frame clones and leaves some out. D and trimming were read from the DNA, whereas the V and J calls and clone size are those reported in that table. Among a few hundred thousand clones listed, just over 85% were seen once. Enrollees, 18 to 89 years old, lived in 24 US areas. Allocation to cohorts depended on clinical history reported by the participants. Sequenced: PBMCs or T cells enriched from blood (not recorded which). The chain is built from TRBV5-4 and TRBJ2-7, with 7 nucleotides matching TRBD1. The origin of this receptor is a woman aged 40 to 49 with acute COVID-19. The CDR3 reads CASSLDRGSYEQYF. For the CDR3, the DNA is TGTGCCAGCAGCTTGGACAGGGGCTCCTACGAGCAGTACTTC.